The present T cell receptor (beta chain) was sequenced within a study of blood T cell repertoires in COVID-19. The overall study: COVID-19 samples collected from the United States, Italy and Spain covered acute and convalescent phases. Nucleic acid was either cDNA or gDNA, and it came from T cells, B-cell-depleted T cells, or PBMCs.

In Seattle, patients joined the study during active infection and were tracked longitudinally. CDR3 length equals 16 residues. The V segment lost 5 bases and the J segment 5 bases; nucleotides outside the gene matches: 15. Germline CDR1 reads SEHNR; CDR2 reads FQNEAQ (reference sequence). How the authors handled the data: Cell counts per sample came from amplifying reference gene primers. Sequenced by immunoSEQ multiplex PCR; TCRdb stores in-frame clones only, minus some. V, J and clone size reflect that table, while D and trimming were determined from the DNA. The sample has 150,000 or so clones, around nine tenths seen once.

Sequencing was performed on peripheral blood. The source of this sequence is a woman in her 70s with COVID-19, enrolled during active disease. This chain links TRBV7-9 with TRBJ2-7; 7 bases line up with TRBD2. This chain's CDR3 is CASSTTLGQGGDEQYF. The DNA of the CDR3 is TGTGCCAGCAGCACCACACTTGGGCAGGGAGGGGACGAGCAGTACTTC.